This is a list of T cell receptor beta chains from one sample in a study of human T cells and chemical hapten exposure. MiXCR, applied by TCRdb to the RACE reads, yields one record per CDR3 protein. The sample lists 380,000 or so distinct CDR3 sequences, roughly 6% occurring once. This specimen consisted of whole blood, obtained in connection with sensitization to the hapten diphenylcyclopropenone (DPC). The source is a woman between 18 and 29 years old with alopecia areata. Some clones in this sample may be carry-over from other donors' samples. CDR3s include the opening cysteine and the closing phenylalanine or tryptophan. A D gene is named only where the DNA matches it firmly. Size values are once, few and many counts, or a class for expanded clones, and some rows have none.

few,TRBV3-1,TRBJ1-1,-,CASSHDLGTEAFF,TGTGCCAGCAGCCACGATCTAGGCACTGAAGCTTTCTTT
-,TRBV6-5,TRBJ2-5,-,CASSYSNSLGGAQYF,TGTGCCAGCAGTTACTCGAACTCTCTAGGGGGGGCCCAGTACTTC
-,TRBV6-2/TRBV6-3,TRBJ1-5,-,CASTPTGALNQPQHF,TGTGCCAGCACCCCCACGGGGGCCCTCAATCAGCCCCAGCATTTT
many,TRBV6-1,TRBJ1-5,-,CASSVAYYSNQPQHF,TGTGCCAGCAGTGTAGCCTACTATAGCAATCAGCCCCAGCATTTT
few,TRBV4-1,TRBJ1-1,-,CASRSQLRTNTEAFF,TGCGCCAGCAGATCGCAGCTCCGTACGAACACTGAAGCTTTCTTT
many,TRBV28,TRBJ2-3,TRBD2,CASSPRLTGGDTQYF,TGTGCCAGCAGCCCCCGCCTCACGGGAGGAGATACGCAGTATTTT
many,TRBV2,TRBJ1-5,-,CASKRAGGSNQPQHF,TGTGCCAGCAAGCGGGCTGGAGGTAGCAATCAGCCCCAGCATTTT
few,TRBV12-3/TRBV12-4,TRBJ2-1,TRBD2,CASTLRLAEYNEQFF,TGTGCCAGCACCCTCCGACTAGCGGAGTACAATGAGCAGTTCTTC
few,TRBV5-4,TRBJ2-3,-,CASIESPSTDTQYF,TGTGCCAGCATCGAATCCCCCAGCACAGATACGCAGTATTTT
many,TRBV7-2,TRBJ1-5,-,CASSLDTDQPQHF,TGTGCCAGCTCCTTGGACACCGATCAGCCCCAGCATTTT
-,TRBV7-9,TRBJ1-3,-,CASSLAQTVSGNTIYF,TGTGCCAGCAGCTTAGCGCAGACAGTCTCTGGAAACACCATATATTTT
few,TRBV20-1,TRBJ2-1,-,CSARGEDHSYNEQFF,TGCAGTGCTAGAGGAGAGGACCACTCCTACAATGAGCAGTTCTTC
few,TRBV28,TRBJ2-7,TRBD2,CASRAPGGGAIYEQYF,TGTGCCAGCAGAGCCCCTGGCGGGGGGGCGATATACGAGCAGTACTTC
many,TRBV5-6,TRBJ2-7,-,CASSSASYEQYF,TGTGCCAGCAGCTCGGCCTCCTACGAGCAGTACTTC
many,TRBV29-1,TRBJ2-2,-,CSVARGTGELFF,TGCAGCGTTGCCCGAGGCACCGGGGAGCTGTTTTTT
many,TRBV12-3/TRBV12-4,TRBJ2-2,TRBD2,CASKRGANTGELFF,TGTGCCAGCAAGCGGGGGGCGAACACCGGGGAGCTGTTTTTT
many,TRBV12-3/TRBV12-4,TRBJ2-3,TRBD2,CASSRRLAGSTDTQYF,TGTGCCAGCAGTCGCCGACTAGCGGGGAGCACAGATACGCAGTATTTT
-,TRBV19,TRBJ2-2,TRBD1,CASSIIPGQGYTAELFF,TGTGCCAGTAGTATAATCCCGGGACAGGGCTACACCGCGGAGCTGTTTTTT
few,TRBV7-2,TRBJ2-4,TRBD1,CASSLVADRGYIQYF,TGTGCCAGCAGCTTAGTTGCGGACAGGGGTTACATTCAGTACTTC
few,TRBV7-8,TRBJ1-5,-,CASSLATRGRQPQHF,TGTGCCAGCAGCTTAGCTACCCGGGGCCGTCAGCCCCAGCATTTT
many,TRBV2,TRBJ2-3,-,CASRSQGLALPQYF,TGTGCCAGCAGGTCCCAGGGTCTGGCCTTGCCGCAGTATTTT
-,TRBV6-2/TRBV6-3,TRBJ2-3,TRBD2,CASSTRGGGADTQYF,TGTGCCAGCAGTACGCGGGGGGGCGGTGCAGATACGCAGTATTTT
-,TRBV20-1,TRBJ2-2,TRBD1,CSARGGRGRENTGELFF,TGCAGTGCTAGAGGCGGCAGGGGGCGGGAAAACACCGGGGAGCTGTTTTTT
many,TRBV25-1,TRBJ2-5,TRBD2,CASSGGLSAQETQYF,TGTGCCAGCAGCGGGGGACTAAGCGCCCAAGAGACCCAGTACTTC
few,TRBV4-3,TRBJ2-1,-,CASSQDSADRLYNEQFF,TGCGCCAGCAGCCAAGATTCGGCGGACCGCCTCTACAATGAGCAGTTCTTC
many,TRBV5-1,TRBJ1-2,-,CASSLDGDGYTF,TGCGCCAGCAGCTTGGACGGAGATGGCTACACCTTC
many,TRBV15,TRBJ1-6,-,CATSSDFSPLHF,TGTGCCACCAGCAGCGATTTTTCACCCCTCCACTTT
many,TRBV7-6,TRBJ2-7,-,CASSLNSGTYEQYF,TGTGCCAGCAGCTTAAACTCCGGTACCTACGAGCAGTACTTC
-,TRBV20-1,TRBJ1-2,TRBD1,CSAGRWTGNYGYTF,TGCAGTGCTGGAAGATGGACAGGGAACTATGGCTACACCTTC
-,TRBV2,TRBJ2-1,TRBD2,CASTPGLAGGNEQFF,TGTGCCAGCACCCCGGGACTAGCGGGGGGAAATGAGCAGTTCTTC
-,TRBV3-1,TRBJ1-1,TRBD1,CASSQPTSLGQGSEAFF,TGTGCCAGCAGCCAACCAACTAGTTTGGGACAGGGCTCTGAAGCTTTCTTT
many,TRBV2,TRBJ1-5,-,CASSLRRADQPQHF,TGTGCCAGCAGTCTCAGGCGGGCCGATCAGCCCCAGCATTTT
-,TRBV27,TRBJ2-1,-,CASSLGVRGFDEQFF,TGTGCCAGCAGTTTGGGGGTCAGGGGCTTTGATGAGCAGTTCTTC
many,TRBV29-1,TRBJ1-1,-,CSGGTASATEAFF,TGCAGCGGGGGGACGGCTTCGGCCACTGAAGCTTTCTTT
-,TRBV3-1,TRBJ1-2,-,CASSQGGAPRGYTF,TGTGCCAGCAGCCAAGGGGGGGCTCCCCGCGGCTACACCTTC
few,TRBV5-4,TRBJ2-5,-,CASSISGETQYF,TGTGCCAGCAGCATCTCCGGAGAGACCCAGTACTTC
few,TRBV15,TRBJ2-5,-,CATSRAPQETQYF,TGTGCCACCAGCAGAGCGCCTCAAGAGACCCAGTACTTC
-,TRBV2,TRBJ1-1,-,CASSARNTEAFF,TGTGCCAGCAGTGCACGTAACACTGAAGCTTTCTTT
many,TRBV5-1,TRBJ1-3,-,CASSSEGSAGNTIYF,TGCGCCAGCAGCTCCGAGGGATCGGCTGGAAACACCATATATTTT
few,TRBV4-2,TRBJ2-1,TRBD2,CASSQEERGGWNEQFF,TGTGCCAGCAGCCAGGAAGAGCGGGGGGGCTGGAATGAGCAGTTCTTC
few,TRBV29-1,TRBJ2-1,-,CSSRAAGYNEQFF,TGCAGCTCAAGGGCGGCGGGGTACAATGAGCAGTTCTTC
-,TRBV7-8,TRBJ1-2,-,CASSSYRVASNYGYTF,TGTGCCAGCAGCTCTTACAGGGTGGCCAGTAACTATGGCTACACCTTC
few,TRBV18,TRBJ1-2,-,CASSPFEQDGYTF,TGTGCCAGCTCACCATTTGAACAGGATGGCTACACCTTC
-,TRBV12-5,TRBJ1-3,-,CASAPGGAGNTIYF,TGTGCTAGTGCCCCCGGGGGTGCCGGAAACACCATATATTTT
many,TRBV15,TRBJ1-6,-,CATSREQVQVPLHF,TGTGCCACCAGCAGAGAACAGGTCCAAGTACCCCTCCACTTT
-,TRBV5-1,TRBJ1-2,TRBD1,CASSLARTGTTNYGYTF,TGCGCCAGCAGCTTGGCTCGGACAGGGACCACTAACTATGGCTACACCTTC
few,TRBV6-1,TRBJ1-6,-,CASSVGGSYNSPLHF,TGTGCCAGCAGTGTTGGCGGGTCCTATAATTCACCCCTCCACTTT
few,TRBV20-1,TRBJ2-7,-,CSARGSRGQSSYEQYF,TGCAGTGCTAGAGGTTCGCGTGGACAGAGCTCCTACGAGCAGTACTTC
-,TRBV7-9,TRBJ1-4,-,CASSPPWGVNEKLFF,TGTGCCAGCAGCCCTCCATGGGGCGTTAATGAAAAACTGTTTTTT
many,TRBV5-1,TRBJ1-1,TRBD1,CASSLTGGNWYTEAFF,TGCGCCAGCAGCTTGACAGGGGGCAATTGGTACACTGAAGCTTTCTTT
-,TRBV3-1,TRBJ1-1,-,CASSQDTVGAEAFF,TGTGCCAGCAGCCAAGACACTGTGGGAGCTGAAGCTTTCTTT
few,TRBV10-3,TRBJ1-1,-,CAISASENTEAFF,TGTGCCATCAGTGCTTCGGAGAACACTGAAGCTTTCTTT
few,TRBV7-9,TRBJ2-1,TRBD1,CASSSPGQGYYEQFF,TGTGCCAGCAGCTCCCCCGGACAGGGTTACTATGAGCAGTTCTTC
many,TRBV5-1,TRBJ1-4,-,CASSFSQREKLFF,TGCGCCAGCAGCTTTAGTCAGCGGGAAAAACTGTTTTTT
many,TRBV20-1,TRBJ2-3,TRBD2,CSARDHLAGNTDTQYF,TGCAGTGCTAGAGATCATTTAGCGGGGAACACAGATACGCAGTATTTT
once,TRBV7-2,TRBJ2-5,-,CASSPNGAVQETQYF,TGTGCCAGCAGCCCAAACGGGGCGGTCCAAGAGACCCAGTACTTC
few,TRBV4-2,TRBJ2-1,TRBD2,CASSQGAGGPPFF,TGTGCCAGCAGCCAAGGAGCGGGGGGGCCGCCGTTCTTC
-,TRBV20-1,TRBJ2-4,-,CSVPEVLAKNIQYF,TGCAGTGTCCCCGAAGTGTTAGCCAAAAACATTCAGTACTTC
few,TRBV20-1,TRBJ1-6,-,CSAKGTFNSPLHF,TGCAGTGCTAAAGGAACTTTCAATTCACCCCTCCACTTT
few,TRBV5-1,TRBJ2-7,-,CASRSQGSSYEQYF,TGCGCCAGCAGATCACAGGGAAGCTCCTACGAGCAGTACTTC